This record concerns one TCR beta chain sequence. The antigen remains unidentified. Germline CDR1 reads DFQATT; CDR2 reads SNEGSKA (reference sequence). This CDR3 contains 17 residues. The J segment lost 3 bases and the V segment lost 5 bases, leaving 18 bases of the junction unmatched. Quantitative barcoded 5'-RACE was used to prepare TCR beta libraries. TCRdb reanalysed the 5' RACE reads using MiXCR and keeps one entry per CDR3 protein. The sample holds under 550,000 distinct CDR3 sequences, 25% to 30% seen once. This entry comes from a study of CD8 T cells in ankylosing spondylitis. General observations from the study: Some motif variants were previously reported in reactive arthritis synovial fluid and blood. Characteristic, it appeared, of ankylosing spondylitis blood was a TCR beta motif of about eight highly homologous variants.

The sequence was collected from a male donor with ankylosing spondylitis. The chain employs TRBV20-1 and TRBJ1-2; 7 nucleotides align to TRBD1. Sequencing input: blood, either unsorted or a sorted T cell fraction (not recorded which). CDR3 protein: CSAWGPSPGRGDYGYTF. The CDR3 region has the DNA TGCAGTGCTTGGGGCCCATCCCCGGGCAGGGGGGACTATGGCTACACCTTC.